These T cell receptor beta chains were read from a single sample in a study of radiation and T cells in renal cell carcinoma. Some clones are missing from TCRdb's copy, which holds only in-frame ones; the method was immunoSEQ multiplex PCR. Of about 150,000 clones listed, roughly 90% were seen once; the top ten hold 12%. The sequenced sample was blood, obtained from a patient whose treatment included radiotherapy and nephrectomy. The receptors were gathered from a woman in her fifties or sixties with renal cell carcinoma. Both conserved end residues are part of each CDR3. D genes are given only for firm matches. Rows may omit the clone size; those that give it use once, few, many or a size class.

j_gene	abundance	v_gene	d_gene	CDR3nt	CDR3aa
TRBJ2-3	NA	TRBV29-1	NA	TGCAGCGTTAACCGGGGAGCGGATACGCAGTATTTT	CSVNRGADTQYF
TRBJ1-1	NA	TRBV2	NA	TGTGCCAGCCGCGAACAGCAGAACACTGGAGCTTTCTTT	CASREQQNTGAFF
TRBJ2-1	NA	TRBV7-2	NA	TGTGCCAGCAGCCACCAGACCGGGCGCAGCAATGAGCAGTTCTTC	CASSHQTGRSNEQFF
TRBJ1-3	NA	TRBV7-7	NA	TGTGCTAGCAGCTTAGACAGAAGCTCTGGAAACACCATATATTTT	CASSLDRSSGNTIYF
TRBJ2-1	NA	TRBV30	TRBD1	TGTGCCTGGACCACCGGGACAGGGCCGGGGAGTGAGCAGTTCTTC	CAWTTGTGPGSEQFF
TRBJ1-4	NA	TRBV12-2	NA	TGTGCAAGTCGCTTAGCGTTGTTGCGCGCAACTAATGAAAAACTGTTTTTT	CASRLALLRATNEKLFF
TRBJ1-6	once	TRBV6-6	NA	TGTGCCAGCAGTTACAGGGAGAGCTATAATTCACCCCTCCACTTT	CASSYRESYNSPLHF
TRBJ1-2	NA	TRBV6-1	NA	TGTGCCAGCAGTGAAAACGCCCCTAACTATGGCTACACCTTC	CASSENAPNYGYTF
TRBJ1-1	few	TRBV10-3	TRBD1	TGTGCCATCAGTGAGGCGACAGGGGGCAAGGCTGAAGCTTTCTTT	CAISEATGGKAEAFF
TRBJ1-2	NA	TRBV2	TRBD1	TGTGCCAGCAGGGACCCGGGACAGGGGACCTATGGCTACACCTTC	CASRDPGQGTYGYTF
TRBJ2-2	NA	TRBV7-9	NA	TGTGCCAGCAGCCGATCGCGCGGGGCGAACACCGGGGAGCTGTTTTTT	CASSRSRGANTGELFF
TRBJ2-3	once	TRBV7-2	NA	TGTGCCAGCAGCTTAGGAGGTACGCAGTATTTT	CASSLGGTQYF
TRBJ1-2	NA	TRBV15	NA	TGTGCCACCAGCAGGGGAGATGGGAACTATGGCTACACCTTC	CATSRGDGNYGYTF